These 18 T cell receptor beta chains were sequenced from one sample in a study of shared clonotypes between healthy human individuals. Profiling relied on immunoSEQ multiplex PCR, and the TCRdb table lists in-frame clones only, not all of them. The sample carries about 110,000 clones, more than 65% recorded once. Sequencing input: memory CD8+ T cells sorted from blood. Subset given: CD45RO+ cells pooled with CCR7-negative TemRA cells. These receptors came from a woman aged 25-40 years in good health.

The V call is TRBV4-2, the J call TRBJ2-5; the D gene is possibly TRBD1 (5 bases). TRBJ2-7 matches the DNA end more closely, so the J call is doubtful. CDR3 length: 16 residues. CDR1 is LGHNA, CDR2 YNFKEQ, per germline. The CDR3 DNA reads TGTGCCAGCAGCCAAGATGGGGCCGACGCCCCCTACGAGCAGTACTTC. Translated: CASSQDGADAPYEQYF.

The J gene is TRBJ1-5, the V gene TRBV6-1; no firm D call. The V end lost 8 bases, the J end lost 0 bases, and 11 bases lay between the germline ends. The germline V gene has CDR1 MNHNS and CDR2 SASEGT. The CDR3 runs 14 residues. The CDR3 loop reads CASRGRNSNQPQHF. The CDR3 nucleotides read TGTGCCAGCCGTGGAAGGAATAGCAATCAGCCCCAGCATTTT.

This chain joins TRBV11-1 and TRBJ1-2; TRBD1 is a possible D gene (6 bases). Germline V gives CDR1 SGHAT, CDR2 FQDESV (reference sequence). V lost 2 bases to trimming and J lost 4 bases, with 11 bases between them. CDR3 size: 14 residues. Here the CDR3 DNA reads TGTGCCAGCAGCTTATACTCAGGGGTCTATGGCTACACCTTC. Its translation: CASSLYSGVYGYTF.

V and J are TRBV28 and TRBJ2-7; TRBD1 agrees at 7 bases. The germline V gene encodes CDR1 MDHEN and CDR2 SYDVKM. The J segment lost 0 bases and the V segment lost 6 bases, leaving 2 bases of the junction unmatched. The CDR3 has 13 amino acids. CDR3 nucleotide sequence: TGTGCCAGCAGGACAGGGACCTCCTACGAGCAGTACTTC. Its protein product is CASRTGTSYEQYF.

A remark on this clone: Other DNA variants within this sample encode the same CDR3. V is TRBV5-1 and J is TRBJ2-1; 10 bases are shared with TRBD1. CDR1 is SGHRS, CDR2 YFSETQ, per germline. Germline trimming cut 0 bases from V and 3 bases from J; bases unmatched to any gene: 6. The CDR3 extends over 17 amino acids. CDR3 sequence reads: CASSLEAGQGFYNEQFF. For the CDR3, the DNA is TGCGCCAGCAGCTTGGAGGCGGGACAGGGGTTCTACAATGAGCAGTTCTTC.

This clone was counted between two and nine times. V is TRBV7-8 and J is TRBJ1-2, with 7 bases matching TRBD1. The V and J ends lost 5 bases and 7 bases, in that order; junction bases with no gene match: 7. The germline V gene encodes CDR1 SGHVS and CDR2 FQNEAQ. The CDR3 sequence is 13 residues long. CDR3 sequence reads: CASSLQTGSGYTF. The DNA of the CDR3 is TGTGCCAGCAGCCTTCAGACAGGGTCTGGCTACACCTTC.

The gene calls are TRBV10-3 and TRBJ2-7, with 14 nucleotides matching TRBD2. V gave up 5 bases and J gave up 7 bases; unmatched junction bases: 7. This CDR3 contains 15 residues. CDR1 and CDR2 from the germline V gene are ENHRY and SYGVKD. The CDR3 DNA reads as TGTGCCATCAGTCAGGGACTAGCGGGAGCGGATGAGCAGTACTTC. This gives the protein CAISQGLAGADEQYF.

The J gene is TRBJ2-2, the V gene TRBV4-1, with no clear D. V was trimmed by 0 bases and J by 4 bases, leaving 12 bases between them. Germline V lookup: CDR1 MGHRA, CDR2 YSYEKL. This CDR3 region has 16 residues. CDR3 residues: CASSQERGLPTGELFF. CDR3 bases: TGCGCCAGCAGCCAAGAGAGAGGCCTCCCCACCGGGGAGCTGTTTTTT.

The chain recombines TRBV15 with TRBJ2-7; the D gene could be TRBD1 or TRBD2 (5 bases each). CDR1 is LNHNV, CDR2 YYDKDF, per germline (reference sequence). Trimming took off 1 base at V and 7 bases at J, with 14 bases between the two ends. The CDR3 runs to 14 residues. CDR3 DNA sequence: TGTGCCACCAGCAGAGTATTTGGGACGCCGGAGCAGTACTTC. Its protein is CATSRVFGTPEQYF.

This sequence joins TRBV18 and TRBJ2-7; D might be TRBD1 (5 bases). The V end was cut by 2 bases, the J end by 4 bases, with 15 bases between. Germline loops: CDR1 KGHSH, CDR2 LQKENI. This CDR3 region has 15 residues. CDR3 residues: CASSPFRQTKYEQYF. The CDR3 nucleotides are TGTGCCAGCTCACCATTTCGACAGACAAAGTACGAGCAGTACTTC.

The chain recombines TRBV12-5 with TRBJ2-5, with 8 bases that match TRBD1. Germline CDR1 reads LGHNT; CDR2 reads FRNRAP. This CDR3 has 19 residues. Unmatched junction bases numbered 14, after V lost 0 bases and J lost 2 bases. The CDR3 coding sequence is TGTGCTAGTGGTTTGGTAGGACAGGGTGAGGTATACGGGCAAGAGACCCAGTACTTC. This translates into CASGLVGQGEVYGQETQYF. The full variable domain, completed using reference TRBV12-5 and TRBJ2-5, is DARVTQTPRHKVTEMGQEVTMRCQPILGHNTVFWYRQTMMQGLELLAYFRNRAPLDDSGMPKDRFSAEMPDATLATLKIQPSEPRDSAVYFCASGLVGQGEVYGQETQYFGPGTRLLVL.

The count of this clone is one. CDR3 in DNA: TGTGCCAGCAGCTTAGGACAGGGGGCCACACTTCGCGGCTACACCTTC. It translates to CASSLGQGATLRGYTF. This rearrangement joins TRBV7-2 to TRBJ1-2, with TRBD1 matching 10 bases. Trimming removed 1 base from V and 8 bases from J; junction bases left unmatched: 10. This CDR3 has 16 residues. From germline, CDR1 is SGHTA and CDR2 FQGNSA.

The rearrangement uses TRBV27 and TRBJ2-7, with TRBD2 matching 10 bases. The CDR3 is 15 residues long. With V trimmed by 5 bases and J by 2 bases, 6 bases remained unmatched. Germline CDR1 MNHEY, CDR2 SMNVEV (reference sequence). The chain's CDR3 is CASSITSGNTYEQYF. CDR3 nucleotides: TGTGCCAGCAGTATAACTAGCGGGAATACCTACGAGCAGTACTTC.

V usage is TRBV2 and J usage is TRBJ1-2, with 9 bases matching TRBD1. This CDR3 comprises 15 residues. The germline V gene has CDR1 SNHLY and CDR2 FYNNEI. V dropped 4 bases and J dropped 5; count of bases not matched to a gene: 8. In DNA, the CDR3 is TGTGCCAGCAGTGGGACAGGGGATTTGGTTTATGGCTACACCTTC. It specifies CASSGTGDLVYGYTF. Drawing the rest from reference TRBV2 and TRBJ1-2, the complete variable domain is EPEVTQTPSHQVTQMGQEVILRCVPISNHLYFYWYRQILGQKVEFLVSFYNNEISEKSEIFDDQFSVERPDGSNFTLKIRSTKLEDSAMYFCASSGTGDLVYGYTFGSGTRLTVV.

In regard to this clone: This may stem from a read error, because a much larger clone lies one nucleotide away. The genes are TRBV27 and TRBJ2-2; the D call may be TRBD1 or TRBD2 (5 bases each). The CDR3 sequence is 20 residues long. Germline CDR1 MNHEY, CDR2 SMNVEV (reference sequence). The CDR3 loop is CASSLSRQRTNYPNTGELLF. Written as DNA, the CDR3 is TGTGCCAGCAGTTTATCTCGACAGCGAACAAACTATCCGAACACCGGGGAGCTGCTTTTT.

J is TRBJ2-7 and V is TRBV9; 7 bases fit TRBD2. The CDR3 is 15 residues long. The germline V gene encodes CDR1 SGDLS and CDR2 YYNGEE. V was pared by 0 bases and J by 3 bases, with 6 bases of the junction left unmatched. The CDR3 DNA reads TGTGCCAGCAGCGTAGGTCTAGCGGACCACTACGAGCAGTACTTC. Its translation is CASSVGLADHYEQYF.

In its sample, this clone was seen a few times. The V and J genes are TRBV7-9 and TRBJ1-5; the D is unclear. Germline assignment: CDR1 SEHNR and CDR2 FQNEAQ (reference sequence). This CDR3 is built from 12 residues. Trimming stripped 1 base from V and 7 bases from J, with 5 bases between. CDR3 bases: TGTGCCAGCAGCTTAGACAAGCAGCCCCAGCATTTT. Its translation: CASSLDKQPQHF.

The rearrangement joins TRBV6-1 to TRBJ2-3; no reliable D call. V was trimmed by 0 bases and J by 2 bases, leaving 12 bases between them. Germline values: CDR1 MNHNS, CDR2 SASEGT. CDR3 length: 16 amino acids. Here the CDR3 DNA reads TGTGCCAGCAGTGAAGCGCCAGTAATATCCACAGATACGCAGTATTTT. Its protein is CASSEAPVISTDTQYF.